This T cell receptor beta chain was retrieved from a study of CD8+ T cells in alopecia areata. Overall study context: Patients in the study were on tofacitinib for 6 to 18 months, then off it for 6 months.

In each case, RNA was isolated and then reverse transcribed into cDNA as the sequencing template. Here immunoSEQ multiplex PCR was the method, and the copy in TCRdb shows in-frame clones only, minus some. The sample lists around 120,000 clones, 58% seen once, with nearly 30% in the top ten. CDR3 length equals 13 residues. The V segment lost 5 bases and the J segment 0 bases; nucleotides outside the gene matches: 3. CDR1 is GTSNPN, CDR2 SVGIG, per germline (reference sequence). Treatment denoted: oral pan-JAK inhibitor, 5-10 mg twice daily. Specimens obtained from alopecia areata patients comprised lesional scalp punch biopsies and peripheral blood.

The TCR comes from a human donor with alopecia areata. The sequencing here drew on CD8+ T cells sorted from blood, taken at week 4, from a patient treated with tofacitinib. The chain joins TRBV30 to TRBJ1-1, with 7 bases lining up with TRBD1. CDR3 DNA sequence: TGTGCCTGGGACAGGGTTTTGAACACTGAAGCTTTCTTT. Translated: CAWDRVLNTEAFF.